This TCR beta chain was recovered during a study of response to subunit inactivated influenza vaccine. The study, taken as a whole, reports: The authors put forward the suggestion that each seasonal influenza vaccination may bring in only a limited number of new T cells.

This clonotype was seen a single time. Its target is unknown. TCRdb fed the RT-PCR reads into MiXCR, producing one record per CDR3 protein. The sample holds 560,000 or so distinct CDR3 sequences, 6% to 9% seen once. Sequences were derived from PBMCs from blood, sampled approximately 25 months after vaccination. This receptor was obtained from a man aged 45-69 years who received an inactivated influenza vaccine.

The CDR3 DNA follows: TGTGCCACCAGTGGAGGACAGGACTCCCAAGAGACCCAGTACTTC. Residues: CATSGGQDSQETQYF. J is TRBJ2-5 and V is TRBV24-1, with TRBD1 identical over 7 bases. The CDR3 consists of 15 residues. Germline CDR1 and CDR2: KGHDR and SFDVKD. Trimming removed 5 bases from V and 1 base from J; junction bases left unmatched: 6.